The 27 T cell receptor beta chains reported below all come from one sample, sequenced in a study of CD8 T cells in Susac syndrome. When the RNA was reverse transcribed, random hexamers were used with an input of 0.5 to 1 ug. TCRdb re-analysed the immunoSEQ multiplex PCR reads in MiXCR, keeping a single row per CDR3 protein. The table has a few hundred thousand distinct CDR3 sequences, 95% seen once; the top ten hold roughly 0.1%. Specimen: CD4+ T cells from PBMCs. The origin of the receptors is a human donor with multiple sclerosis.

The V gene is TRBV24-1, the J gene TRBJ2-1; 9 bases map to TRBD1. This CDR3 is built from 16 residues. Germline-derived CDR1 and CDR2 are KGHDR and SFDVKD. J gave up 5 bases and V 4 bases, and 8 bases lay outside the gene matches. CDR3 nucleotide sequence: TGTGCCACCAGTGAGCCGGGACAGGGAAAAGACAATGAGCAGTTCTTC. Its protein is CATSEPGQGKDNEQFF.

V is TRBV5-1 and J is TRBJ2-3; 7 nucleotides align to TRBD2. This CDR3 has 13 residues. The trim removed 7 bases at V and 2 bases at J, leaving 4 bases unmatched. Looked up from germline, CDR1 is SGHRS and CDR2 is YFSETQ. The CDR3 here is CASQAGPTDTQYF. The CDR3 DNA follows: TGCGCCAGCCAAGCGGGGCCCACAGATACGCAGTATTTT.

The count of this clonotype is one. V and J are TRBV2 and TRBJ2-3; 7 bases match TRBD2. This CDR3 region has 14 residues. The V gene end was trimmed by 1 base and the J gene end by 5 bases; junction bases not matched to a gene: 3. The V gene's germline CDR1 is SNHLY and CDR2 FYNNEI. The CDR3 nucleotides are TGTGCCAGCAGTGAAGGCGGGGGTAAAGATACGCAGTATTTT. Its protein is CASSEGGGKDTQYF.

This clonotype was detected once. The rearrangement joins TRBV27 to TRBJ2-1, with 7 bases that match TRBD1. With V trimmed by 7 bases and J by 6 bases, 12 bases remained unmatched. Germline V gene sequence: CDR1 MNHEY, CDR2 SMNVEV (reference sequence). This CDR3 is 15 amino acids long. In DNA, the CDR3 is TGTGCCAGCACCTGGCGACAGGGCGGACTCAATGAGCAGTTCTTC. Its translation: CASTWRQGGLNEQFF.

The V and J genes are TRBV9 and TRBJ2-5; TRBD2 matches at 10 bases. Trimming took 0 bases from V and 4 from J; bases not matched to a gene: 9. Germline loops: CDR1 SGDLS, CDR2 YYNGEE. The length of the CDR3 is 17 residues. CDR3 DNA: TGTGCCAGCAGCGTAGGGGGGCTAGCGGGAGAAAGAGAGACCCAGTACTTC. This gives the protein CASSVGGLAGERETQYF.

The CDR3 sequence: CASTILATYSGANVLTF. The CDR3 DNA sequence: TGTGCCAGCACCATTCTCGCAACCTACTCTGGGGCCAACGTCCTGACTTTC. J is TRBJ2-6 and V is TRBV12-3 or TRBV12-4; D is uncertain. There are 17 residues in the CDR3. V gave up 7 bases and J gave up 0 bases, with 16 bases separating them.

This chain's CDR3 is CSVEVVFGTGELFF. CDR3 nucleotide sequence: TGCAGCGTTGAAGTAGTTTTTGGCACCGGGGAGCTGTTTTTT. The chain carries TRBV29-1 and TRBJ2-2; the D is unclear. Trimming pared 1 base from V and 4 bases from J, leaving 10 bases between. CDR3 size: 14 residues. Germline V gives CDR1 SQVTM, CDR2 ANQGSEA.

The chain is built from TRBV15 and TRBJ1-1, with unresolved D. This CDR3 contains 12 residues. V was cut by 6 bases and J by 2 bases, with 7 bases left in between. The V gene's germline CDR1 is LNHNV and CDR2 YYDKDF (reference sequence). The CDR3 sequence is CATRLGNTEAFF. The CDR3 DNA reads as TGTGCCACCAGGCTGGGAAACACTGAAGCTTTCTTT.

The rearrangement links TRBV9 to TRBJ1-2, with 8 bases fitting TRBD1. The junction had 5 bases not matched to a gene; V was cut back by 2 bases and J by 5 bases. Germline V CDR1 and CDR2: SGDLS, YYNGEE. The CDR3 runs to 14 residues. The CDR3 is CASSVGQEAYGYTF. The CDR3 DNA is TGTGCCAGCAGCGTGGGACAGGAAGCTTATGGCTACACCTTC.

This clonotype has just one count. The V call is TRBV11-2, the J call TRBJ2-7, with no clear D. CDR1 SGHAT and CDR2 FQNNGV come from the germline V gene. There are 12 residues in the CDR3. With 4 bases removed from V and 3 bases from J, the gap between germline ends came to 7 bases. CDR3 sequence: CASSSGIYEQYF. The CDR3 DNA is TGTGCCAGCAGCTCAGGAATCTACGAGCAGTACTTC.

The chain recombines TRBV3-1 with TRBJ1-1; 11 nucleotides line up with TRBD1. With V trimmed by 4 bases and J by 6 bases, 10 bases remained unmatched. This CDR3 contains 16 residues. Germline V CDR1 and CDR2: LGHDT, YNNKEL (reference sequence). CDR3 nucleotide sequence: TGTGCCAGCAGCCTACCGGGACAGGGGGTCCAACCTGAAGCTTTCTTT. It codes for CASSLPGQGVQPEAFF.

This chain joins TRBV7-8 and TRBJ2-1; possible D gene TRBD1, 6 bases. The CDR3 totals 15 residues. Per the germline V gene, CDR1 is SGHVS and CDR2 is FQNEAQ. Trimming cost V 1 base and J 2 bases, with 9 bases left between them. In DNA, the CDR3 is TGTGCCAGCAGCTTAGTACAGGGCACCTACAATGAGCAGTTCTTC. Protein: CASSLVQGTYNEQFF.

The chain employs TRBV5-1 and TRBJ2-1; 7 positions agree with TRBD1. Germline V gives CDR1 SGHRS, CDR2 YFSETQ. CDR3 length equals 14 residues. Trimming removed 2 bases from V and 8 bases from J; junction bases left unmatched: 7. CDR3 residues: CASSLTGVGYEQFF. In DNA, the CDR3 is TGCGCCAGCAGCTTAACAGGGGTAGGGTATGAGCAGTTCTTC.

This chain uses TRBV30 with TRBJ2-7, with D possibly matching TRBD1 (5 bases). V was clipped by 0 bases and J by 5 bases, with 23 bases between them. This CDR3 region has 17 residues. Germline V gives CDR1 GTSNPN, CDR2 SVGIG (reference sequence). CDR3 nucleotides: TGTGCCTGGAGTGTAAGGGGTCAGACCTGGCTGGGTAACGAGCAGTACTTC. This encodes CAWSVRGQTWLGNEQYF.

This chain links TRBV2 with TRBJ2-1; D not resolved. Per the germline V gene, CDR1 is SNHLY and CDR2 is FYNNEI. V was shortened by 6 bases and J by 4 bases, with 4 bases between the two germline ends. CDR3 length equals 11 residues. The CDR3 reads CASRMYNEQFF. In nucleotides, the CDR3 is TGTGCCAGCAGGATGTACAATGAGCAGTTCTTC.

The V and J genes are TRBV5-1 and TRBJ2-7, with 7 nucleotides matching TRBD2. The CDR3 runs 15 residues. V gave up 5 bases and J gave up 5 bases; unmatched junction bases: 13. Per germline, CDR1 SGHRS and CDR2 YFSETQ. The chain's CDR3 is CASRGGVVGLDEQYF. DNA of the CDR3: TGCGCCAGCAGGGGAGGGGTTGTGGGTCTGGACGAGCAGTACTTC. The whole variable domain, filled in from reference TRBV5-1 and TRBJ2-7, reads KAGVTQTPRYLIKTRGQQVTLSCSPISGHRSVSWYQQTPGQGLQFLFEYFSETQRNKGNFPGRFSGRQFSNSRSEMNVSTLELGDSALYLCASRGGVVGLDEQYFGPGTRLTVT.

This clonotype was observed a handful of times. This chain connects TRBV29-1 to TRBJ2-1, with 7 bases identical to TRBD2. The germline CDR1 and CDR2 sequences are SQVTM and ANQGSEA. The ends lost 4 bases at V and 1 base at J; junction bases unmatched: 4. The CDR3 covers 14 residues. CDR3 DNA: TGCAGCGTTGGGCAGCGGGGATCCTACAATGAGCAGTTCTTC. It encodes CSVGQRGSYNEQFF.

This clonotype has just a few counts. V and J are TRBV6-1 and TRBJ2-1; D is unresolved. Germline V lookup: CDR1 MNHNS, CDR2 SASEGT. V was clipped by 0 bases and J by 10 bases, with 7 bases between them. The CDR3 spans 12 residues. CDR3 sequence (DNA): TGTGCCAGCAGTGAAGCTAGGTTGGAGCAGTTCTTC. Encoded protein: CASSEARLEQFF.

V usage is TRBV20-1 and J usage is TRBJ2-5, with D tentatively TRBD1 (5 bases). V was trimmed by 5 bases and J by 5 bases, leaving 12 bases between them. The V gene's germline CDR1 is DFQATT and CDR2 SNEGSKA (reference sequence). The CDR3 loop spans 12 amino acids. CDR3 region: CSAGADGETQYF. As DNA, the CDR3 is TGCAGTGCTGGGGCGGACGGTGAGACCCAGTACTTC.

The J gene is TRBJ1-5, the V gene TRBV27, with 9 positions matching TRBD1. V lost 6 bases and J lost 5; bases outside the gene matches: 5. Germline CDR1 reads MNHEY; CDR2 reads SMNVEV (reference sequence). This CDR3 is built from 14 residues. CDR3 in DNA: TGTGCCAGCAGAGTGGGGACAGGGCATCAGCCCCAGCATTTT. Its translation: CASRVGTGHQPQHF.

In its sample, this clonotype was seen a few times. The chain links TRBV2 to TRBJ2-7; D ambiguous. Germline CDR1 is SNHLY and CDR2 is FYNNEI. The V gene lost 3 bases and the J gene lost 4 bases, with 1 base spanning the gap. This CDR3 comprises 10 residues. The CDR3, as DNA: TGTGCCAGCAGTGAGTACGAGCAGTACTTC. Translated, it gives CASSEYEQYF.

The chain couples TRBV30 to TRBJ2-5, with D unclear. With 5 bases removed from V and 2 bases from J, the gap between germline ends came to 12 bases. Germline loops: CDR1 GTSNPN, CDR2 SVGIG (reference sequence). The CDR3 is made up of 13 amino acids. In nucleotides, the CDR3 is TGTGCCTGGTGCCGGATGGGACAAGAGACCCAGTACTTC. Residues: CAWCRMGQETQYF.

V usage is TRBV12-5 and J usage is TRBJ1-2; D uncertain. The germline CDR1 and CDR2 sequences are LGHNT and FRNRAP. Trimming left V 3 bases short and J 6 bases short, with 11 bases between. The CDR3 consists of 13 residues. The CDR3 spells CASGFWAVDGYTF. As DNA, the CDR3 is TGTGCTAGTGGTTTCTGGGCTGTTGATGGCTACACCTTC.

V is TRBV27 and J is TRBJ2-3; D is unclear. Germline CDR1 and CDR2: MNHEY and SMNVEV (reference sequence). The CDR3 consists of 15 residues. V dropped 3 bases and J dropped 3 bases, with 13 bases sitting between them. CDR3: CASSLSRAETDTQYF. The CDR3, as DNA: TGTGCCAGCAGTTTGTCACGGGCTGAAACAGATACGCAGTATTTT.

This clonotype was counted once. The V call is TRBV27, the J call TRBJ2-7; 13 nucleotides match TRBD2. The CDR3 spans 15 residues. CDR1 is MNHEY and CDR2 is SMNVEV in the germline V gene (reference sequence). The trim removed 4 bases at V and 4 bases at J, leaving 4 bases unmatched. CDR3 loop: CASSSTGLAGYEQYF. As DNA, the CDR3 is TGTGCCAGCAGTTCAACGGGACTAGCGGGGTACGAGCAGTACTTC.

The chain recombines TRBV2 with TRBJ2-2; D is possibly TRBD1 (6 bases). Germline V gene sequence: CDR1 SNHLY, CDR2 FYNNEI. The V end lost 7 bases, the J end lost 1 base, and 10 bases lay between the germline ends. The CDR3 is made up of 14 amino acids. The CDR3 DNA sequence: TGTGCCAGCATGGGACAACGGAACACCGGGGAGCTGTTTTTT. This encodes CASMGQRNTGELFF.

The chain joins TRBV27 to TRBJ2-7, with 13 positions matching TRBD2. There are 18 residues in the CDR3. Germline CDR1 reads MNHEY; CDR2 reads SMNVEV (reference sequence). The ends lost 8 bases at V and 2 bases at J; junction bases unmatched: 15. CDR3 sequence reads: CASGPKKRLAGGTYEQYF. DNA of the CDR3: TGTGCCAGCGGGCCCAAAAAAAGACTAGCGGGAGGTACCTACGAGCAGTACTTC.